This T cell receptor (beta chain) was obtained from a study of blood T cell repertoires in COVID-19. Germline assignment: CDR1 SNHLY and CDR2 FYNNEI. CDR3 size: 16 residues. Trimming at V came to 2 bases and at J to 7 bases, leaving 6 bases not matched to a gene. In the original analysis: Amplification of reference gene primers was used by the study to estimate nucleated cell counts. Sequencing was performed with immunoSEQ multiplex PCR; in TCRdb, only in-frame clones are kept and a portion is missing. V and J calls and clone size come straight from that table; D and trimming were deduced from the DNA. This sample has some 40,000 clones, with around four fifths found just once.

This sequence was found in a man in his forties or fifties with active or convalescent COVID-19. The chain has TRBV2 and TRBJ1-6, with 9 nucleotides matching TRBD1. Input material: peripheral blood. CDR3 nucleotide sequence: TGTGCCAGCAGTGAATGGGACAGGGATGGGAATTCACCCCTCCACTTT. Encoded protein: CASSEWDRDGNSPLHF.